The 2 T cell receptor beta chains listed next were all sequenced from one sample in a study of OX40 agonist ivuxolimab in advanced cancers. Here immunoSEQ multiplex PCR was the method, and the copy in TCRdb shows in-frame clones only, minus some. Of about 77,000 clones listed, roughly 91% are singletons. The source material was CD4+ or CD8+ T cells sorted from blood, sampled in a trial of the OX40 agonist ivuxolimab. The receptor source for this set is an adult with an advanced solid tumor such as melanoma, head and neck, liver or kidney cancer.

This sequence joins TRBV30 and TRBJ1-3, with D tentatively TRBD1 (5 bases). The CDR3 has 16 residues. V lost 2 bases and J lost 0, with 14 bases in between. Germline lookup yields CDR1 GTSNPN and CDR2 SVGIG (reference sequence). The CDR3 DNA follows: TGTGCCTGGAGTTGGGCCAGGGCGAGCTCTGGAAACACCATATATTTT. Amino acid sequence: CAWSWARASSGNTIYF. The full variable domain, its missing parts supplied by reference TRBV30 and TRBJ1-3, is SQTIHQWPATLVQPVGSPLSLECTVEGTSNPNLYWYRQAAGRGLQLLFYSVGIGQISSEVPQNLSASRPQDRQFILSSKKLLLSDSGFYLCAWSWARASSGNTIYFGEGSWLTVV.

V and J are TRBV6-1 and TRBJ1-2, with 8 bases lining up with TRBD1. CDR3 length: 14 amino acids. CDR1 MNHNS and CDR2 SASEGT come from the germline V gene. V shed 6 bases, J shed 5 bases, and the junction held 8 bases outside the gene matches. For the CDR3, the DNA is TGTGCCAGCAGCAGGACAGGGTCGAGATATGGCTACACCTTC. Its translation: CASSRTGSRYGYTF.